One and the same sample provided the 21 T cell receptor beta chains below, sequenced in a study of T cells in Graves' hyperthyroidism and ophthalmopathy. The CDR3 regions of TCR beta were amplified from RNA transcripts. Carried out on the TCR CDR3, a first-round RT-PCR used the HTBI primer set. MiXCR was run by TCRdb on the multiplex PCR reads, yielding one entry per CDR3 protein. Of 600,000 or so distinct CDR3 sequences listed, roughly 50% are singletons. Sequenced material: peripheral blood or thyroid tissue (not recorded which). The receptors were gathered from a woman aged 18-29 years with Graves' hyperthyroidism.

This sequence joins TRBV5-3 and TRBJ1-5; tentative D call: TRBD1 (5 bases). TRBV5-3 is an open reading frame whose function is uncertain. The germline V and J ends were trimmed by 9 bases and 3 bases, with 13 bases remaining between them. This CDR3 has 13 residues. CDR3 DNA sequence: TGTGCCAACCAGACAGTCCCCAATCAGCCCCAGCATTTT. Translating it yields CANQTVPNQPQHF.

The chain links TRBV2 to TRBJ1-1; D not resolved. The V end was cut by 6 bases, the J end by 4 bases, with 12 bases between. CDR1 and CDR2 from the germline V gene are SNHLY and FYNNEI. The CDR3 runs to 13 residues. CDR3 coding DNA: TGTGCCAGCAGGCTGGATATGCCCACTGAAGCTTTCTTT. Its protein is CASRLDMPTEAFF.

The rearrangement joins TRBV19 to TRBJ1-1; perhaps TRBD1 as D (6 bases). Germline CDR1 is LNHDA and CDR2 is SQIVND (reference sequence). The CDR3 sequence is 14 residues long. Trimming took 4 bases from V and 9 from J, leaving 18 bases between them. CDR3 in DNA: TGTGCCAGTAGTAGAAGGGCAGGGGATTTTCAAGCTTTCTTT. This gives the protein CASSRRAGDFQAFF.

The chain combines TRBV7-8 with TRBJ2-2; TRBD2 matches 8 bases. The CDR3 has 17 residues. With 4 bases clipped from V and 5 bases from J, the junction kept 12 bases outside the gene matches. Germline values: CDR1 SGHVS, CDR2 FQNEAQ. The CDR3 DNA reads as TGTGCCAGCAGCTGGAGGCCGGCGGGAGGTCTAACCGGGGAGCTGTTTTTT. Its protein product is CASSWRPAGGLTGELFF.

This chain joins TRBV24-1 and TRBJ2-5, with TRBD1 identical over 8 bases. V was clipped by 4 bases and J by 5 bases; unmatched bases: 8. Germline CDR1 reads KGHDR; CDR2 reads SFDVKD. The CDR3 runs to 15 residues. The CDR3 loop reads CATSDAGTGRETQYF. The CDR3 DNA reads as TGTGCCACCAGTGACGCCGGGACAGGTCGGGAGACCCAGTACTTC.

The chain is built from TRBV7-9 and TRBJ1-5; D remains ambiguous. The V gene lost 9 bases and the J gene lost 4 bases, with 16 bases spanning the gap. The CDR3 extends over 14 amino acids. Germline V gene data show CDR1 as SEHNR and CDR2 as FQNEAQ (reference sequence). This CDR3 is CASSMRPANQPQHF. CDR3 nucleotides: TGTGCCAGTAGTATGCGGCCAGCGAATCAGCCCCAGCATTTT.

This clonotype was recorded at least ten times. The rearrangement uses TRBV24-1 and TRBJ2-7, with D hard to call. Trimming removed 2 bases at V and 0 bases at J, with 7 bases between. CDR1 and CDR2 from the germline V gene are KGHDR and SFDVKD. The CDR3 length is 14 residues. The CDR3 here is CATSDSRSSYEQYF. In DNA form, the CDR3 reads TGTGCCACCAGTGATTCCAGGAGCTCCTACGAGCAGTACTTC.

The genes are TRBV15 and TRBJ2-7; D is ambiguous. The ends were cut back, 4 bases at V and 4 bases at J, with 8 bases in the middle. The CDR3 length is 12 residues. Germline values: CDR1 LNHNV, CDR2 YYDKDF (reference sequence). The DNA of the CDR3 is TGTGCCACCAGCACCACCTCATACGAGCAGTACTTC. It codes for CATSTTSYEQYF.

A few counts support this clonotype. The chain is built from TRBV15 and TRBJ2-1; D unresolved. Trimming left V 1 base short and J 10 bases short, with 8 bases between. The germline gives CDR1 LNHNV, CDR2 YYDKDF (reference sequence). This CDR3 is built from 12 residues. Here the CDR3 DNA reads TGTGCCACCAGCAGAGGAGCAAGGGAGCAGTTCTTC. As protein: CATSRGAREQFF.

This chain joins TRBV5-1 and TRBJ1-1; 8 bases agree with TRBD1. Losses at the gene ends were 3 bases for V and 5 bases for J; bases not matched to a gene: 9. CDR1 is SGHRS and CDR2 is YFSETQ in the germline V gene. CDR3 length: 15 amino acids. The CDR3 sequence: CASSSTTGGETEAFF. Here the CDR3 DNA reads TGCGCCAGCAGCTCAACTACAGGGGGTGAAACTGAAGCTTTCTTT.

The sample holds a few counts of this clonotype. The chain links TRBV20-1 to TRBJ1-2, with no clear D. The length of the CDR3 is 13 residues. Germline lookup yields CDR1 DFQATT and CDR2 SNEGSKA (reference sequence). Deletions cut 6 bases from V and 6 bases from J, with 17 bases between. The CDR3 DNA sequence: TGCAGTGCCATTCTGACGAGGGATAATGGCTACACCTTC. It codes for CSAILTRDNGYTF.

This clonotype was picked up many times. The chain uses TRBV12-3 or TRBV12-4 and TRBJ1-2, with a weak D call TRBD1 (5 bases). V lost 5 bases and J 8 bases, leaving 6 bases between the germline ends. The CDR3 runs to 10 residues. As DNA, the CDR3 is TGTGCCAGCAGTAGGGGCGGCTACACCTTC. Its translation is CASSRGGYTF.

CDR3 protein: CASSIASTGGNTIYF. CDR3 in DNA: TGTGCCAGTAGTATAGCATCGACAGGAGGAAACACCATATATTTT. The J gene is TRBJ1-3, the V gene TRBV19, with a tentative D call TRBD1 (6 bases). V was pared by 1 base and J by 4 bases, with 11 bases between. Per germline, CDR1 LNHDA and CDR2 SQIVND (reference sequence). The CDR3 has 15 residues.

This chain uses TRBV10-3 with TRBJ2-7; D might be TRBD1 or TRBD2, each matching 6 bases. Germline lookup yields CDR1 ENHRY and CDR2 SYGVKD. CDR3 length: 15 amino acids. The germline V and J ends were trimmed by 10 bases and 1 base, with 20 bases remaining between them. The DNA of the CDR3 is TGTGCCAGCAGACACCGTGGAGGGGGATCCTACGAGCAGTACTTC. Its translation is CASRHRGGGSYEQYF.

This sequence joins TRBV7-2 and TRBJ2-6; weak D call: TRBD1 (6 bases). Between the trimmed V and J ends, which lost 6 bases and 0 bases, there was a span of 18 bases. The CDR3 contains 18 residues. The germline V gene encodes CDR1 SGHTA and CDR2 FQGNSA. The CDR3 region has the DNA TGTGCCAGCAGTCGTAACAGGGTTGGTGGCTCTGGGGCCAACGTCCTGACTTTC. It encodes CASSRNRVGGSGANVLTF. The whole variable domain, filled in from reference TRBV7-2 and TRBJ2-6, reads GAGVSQSPSNKVTEKGKDVELRCDPISGHTALYWYRQSLGQGLEFLIYFQGNSAPDKSGLPSDRFSAERTGGSVSTLTIQRTQQEDSAVYLCASSRNRVGGSGANVLTFGAGSRLTVL.

The sample holds many counts of this clonotype. This chain joins TRBV29-1 and TRBJ2-7; D gene unclear. The CDR3 covers 11 residues. The V gene lost 5 bases and the J gene lost 1 base, with 6 bases spanning the gap. Germline V CDR1 and CDR2: SQVTM, ANQGSEA. Written as DNA, the CDR3 is TGCAGCGTTACCGGGTCCTACGAGCAGTACTTC. This codes for CSVTGSYEQYF.

This chain uses TRBV7-8 with TRBJ2-5; D might be TRBD1 (6 bases). The germline V and J ends were trimmed by 1 base and 2 bases, with 11 bases remaining between them. This CDR3 is built from 15 residues. Germline CDR1 reads SGHVS; CDR2 reads FQNEAQ. The CDR3 DNA sequence: TGTGCCAGCAGCTTAGTCGGCAGGGGACAAGAGACCCAGTACTTC. It specifies CASSLVGRGQETQYF.

The chain combines TRBV9 with TRBJ1-5; 7 bases are shared with TRBD1. The germline V gene encodes CDR1 SGDLS and CDR2 YYNGEE. V was pared by 5 bases and J by 4 bases, with 9 bases of the junction left unmatched. The CDR3 has 15 residues. In DNA, the CDR3 is TGTGCCAGCAGAGCACCGGGACAGAAAAATCAGCCCCAGCATTTT. Amino acid sequence: CASRAPGQKNQPQHF.

This sequence joins TRBV7-2 and TRBJ1-5; D remains ambiguous. Germline CDR1 is SGHTA and CDR2 is FQGNSA. Deletions cut 0 bases from V and 7 bases from J, with 4 bases between. CDR3 length: 12 amino acids. CDR3 region: CASSLAVQPQHF. DNA of the CDR3: TGTGCCAGCAGCTTAGCCGTCCAGCCCCAGCATTTT.

Concerning this clonotype itself: The junction shows a germline mismatch at one end, possibly a read error. This chain links TRBV2 with TRBJ2-7, with unresolved D. This CDR3 spans 13 amino acids. Germline values: CDR1 SNHLY, CDR2 FYNNEI. CDR3 coding DNA: TGTGTCAGCAGTGCCGCGGACTCCTACGAGCAGTACTTC. Translated: CVSSAADSYEQYF. Using reference TRBV2 and TRBJ2-7 for the parts outside the CDR3, the full variable domain is EPEVTQTPSHQVTQMGQEVILRCVPISNHLYFYWYRQILGQKVEFLVSFYNNEISEKSEIFDDQFSVERPDGSNFTLKIRSTKLEDSAMYFCVSSAADSYEQYFGPGTRLTVT.

The chain has TRBV7-8 and TRBJ1-5; weak D call: TRBD1 (5 bases). The CDR3 extends over 15 amino acids. Germline-derived CDR1 and CDR2 are SGHVS and FQNEAQ. V was shortened by 5 bases and J by 2 bases, with 13 bases between the two germline ends. The CDR3 DNA reads TGTGCCAGCAGCAGAGATCGACAGCGCAATCAGCCCCAGCATTTT. Amino acids: CASSRDRQRNQPQHF. Full variable domain (rest looked up from reference TRBV7-8 and TRBJ1-5): GAGVSQSPRYKVAKRGQDVALRCDPISGHVSLFWYQQALGQGPEFLTYFQNEAQLDKSGLPSDRFFAERPEGSVSTLKIQRTQQEDSAVYLCASSRDRQRNQPQHFGDGTRLSIL.